These T cell receptor beta chains were read from a single sample in a study of T cells expressing NK-cell markers. Following a re-call of the 5' RACE reads, TCRdb has one entry per CDR3 protein and lacks DNA. Listed are about 260,000 distinct CDR3 sequences; 0.39% falls within the top ten. Material: blood T cells: a sorted CD56 or NKG2C T cell subset, CD4+ or CD8+ T cells, or bulk PBMC T cells (not recorded which). The receptors derive from a man between 18 and 35 years old in good health. The CDR3 runs from the conserved cysteine through the conserved F or W. The order of the fields is V gene, J gene, CDR3 protein.

v_gene: TRBV20-1
j_gene: TRBJ2-2
CDR3aa: CSATLGGNTGELFF

v_gene: TRBV6-1
j_gene: TRBJ2-2
CDR3aa: CASRLNPGGNTGELFF

v_gene: TRBV12-3/TRBV12-4
j_gene: TRBJ2-1
CDR3aa: CASSFYRGFREGGSEQFF

v_gene: TRBV12-3/TRBV12-4
j_gene: TRBJ2-2
CDR3aa: CASSAGDLFTGELFF

v_gene: TRBV12-3/TRBV12-4
j_gene: TRBJ2-2
CDR3aa: CASSYTTGGDTGELFF

v_gene: TRBV12-3/TRBV12-4
j_gene: TRBJ1-1
CDR3aa: CASRHLEWQGAAFF

v_gene: TRBV25-1
j_gene: TRBJ1-1
CDR3aa: CASSFPGQRNTEAFF

v_gene: TRBV20-1
j_gene: TRBJ2-2
CDR3aa: CSASDRGGAGELFF

v_gene: TRBV5-6
j_gene: TRBJ2-5
CDR3aa: CASSLLGPETQYF

v_gene: TRBV7-2
j_gene: TRBJ1-1
CDR3aa: CASSLVTTAGTEAFF

v_gene: TRBV7-2
j_gene: TRBJ2-1
CDR3aa: CASSPGTSGRAREQFF

v_gene: TRBV18
j_gene: TRBJ1-1
CDR3aa: CASSQPPGTGRMNTEAFF

v_gene: TRBV18
j_gene: TRBJ2-3
CDR3aa: CASSPGTGSVPTQYF

v_gene: TRBV12-3/TRBV12-4
j_gene: TRBJ2-3
CDR3aa: CASSLDSFTDTQYF

v_gene: TRBV4-1
j_gene: TRBJ2-1
CDR3aa: CASSQALDRGHEQFF

v_gene: TRBV19
j_gene: TRBJ1-2
CDR3aa: CASSIPGALPFSGYTF

v_gene: TRBV6-5
j_gene: TRBJ1-5
CDR3aa: CASSYGGGSQPQHF